The present entry profiles one T cell receptor (beta chain) with its context. The sample belongs to a study of human T cells and chemical hapten exposure. Study-wide background: While the approximately 24-week study was under way, patients received diphenylcyclopropenone on the scalp every week. Patch testing was performed with 0.01% DPC on the upper back, with reading at 6 days.

In TCRdb, the RACE reads were re-called with MiXCR into one record per CDR3 protein. This sample yields 300,000 to 400,000 distinct CDR3 sequences, of which 4.5% to 6% are seen a single time; just over 2.5% belongs to the top ten. The time point: pre-sensitization, week 0. As to treatment: therapeutic diphenylcyclopropenone sensitization with weekly scalp DPC. This clonotype was sampled from a woman aged 50 to 60 with alopecia areata. Some clones in this sample may be carry-over from other donors' samples. This specimen was whole blood, taken in connection with sensitization to the hapten diphenylcyclopropenone (DPC).

CDR3: CASQEGVPAFF. The CDR3 region has the DNA TGTGCCAGCCAAGAGGGAGTGCCAGCTTTCTTT. The chain recombines TRBV6-2 or TRBV6-3 with TRBJ1-1; D ambiguous. Germline loops: CDR1 MNHEY, CDR2 SVGEGT. This CDR3 is 11 amino acids long. V lost 8 bases and J lost 10, with 14 bases in between.